This T cell receptor (beta chain) was sequenced for a study of PD-1 blockade in classical Hodgkin lymphoma. V was cut by 5 bases and J by 7 bases, with 22 bases left in between. The CDR3 contains 15 residues. The germline CDR1 and CDR2 sequences are SGHRS and YFSETQ. Some clones are missing from TCRdb's copy, which holds only in-frame ones; the method was immunoSEQ multiplex PCR. The sample has under 7,000 clones, 70% to 85% seen once. Patients all relapsed after autologous stem cell transplantation, and there was variation in brentuximab vedotin exposure. This TCR came from a human donor with classical Hodgkin lymphoma. This material consisted of peripheral blood mononuclear cells (PBMCs), taken at baseline. V is TRBV5-1 and J is TRBJ2-7, with a possible D match to TRBD1 (5 bases). CDR3 DNA: TGCGCCAGCAGTTTTGTGTCGACCAAAGGGGAAGAGCAGTACTTC. It codes for CASSFVSTKGEEQYF.